This TCR beta chain stems from a study of blood T cells in healthy people across ages. A sample-barcoded 5' primer and a J-beta primer mix were used in a second PCR of about 7 to 12 cycles. A 12-random-nucleotide template-switch adaptor tagged each cDNA molecule. TCRdb re-called the 5' RACE reads with MiXCR, one entry per CDR3 protein. This table holds hundreds of thousands of distinct CDR3 sequences, roughly 25% found once. Healthy Caucasian individuals from Russia aged roughly 6 to 90 served as donors. These records were also assigned to another study, of T cells of mothers and their children. That study adds: cDNA synthesis used all extracted RNA, 1.5 ug per 15 ul.

This TCR came from a boy aged 10-17 years in good health. Source material: blood.

Here the CDR3 reads CASSWGTSWEQFF. The CDR3 DNA is TGTGCCAGCAGCTGGGGGACTAGCTGGGAGCAGTTCTTC. The chain combines TRBV5-6 with TRBJ2-1; 9 bases map to TRBD2. V trimming: 3 bases; J trimming: 10 bases; junction bases outside the gene matches: 5. The CDR3 consists of 13 residues. Looked up from germline, CDR1 is SGHDT and CDR2 is YYEEEE.